Shown below are 30 T cell receptor beta chains from a single sample sequenced in a study of blood T cell repertoires in COVID-19. Generated by immunoSEQ multiplex PCR, the TCRdb table keeps only in-frame clones and is missing some. The sample contains fewer than 120,000 clones, around 90% of which appear only once. The sequenced sample was peripheral blood. All receptors derive from a woman aged 50 to 60 with acute or convalescent COVID-19.

In this sample, this clone turned up once. This rearrangement joins TRBV10-3 to TRBJ1-6; a weak D match, TRBD1 (5 bases). The V and J ends lost 0 bases and 1 base respectively, with 7 bases between them. The germline V gene encodes CDR1 ENHRY and CDR2 SYGVKD. This CDR3 has 16 residues. In DNA form, the CDR3 reads TGTGCCATCAGTGAGTCTAAGGGGTCCTATAATTCACCCCTCCACTTT. It specifies CAISESKGSYNSPLHF.

J is TRBJ1-2 and V is TRBV7-2; 8 bases map to TRBD1. This CDR3 spans 13 amino acids. The germline V gene has CDR1 SGHTA and CDR2 FQGNSA. V lost 5 bases, J lost 8 bases, and 7 bases stayed unmatched. Here the CDR3 DNA reads TGTGCCAGCAGCAAGGACAGGGAACAGGGCTACACCTTC. Residues: CASSKDREQGYTF.

The gene calls are TRBV29-1 and TRBJ2-7; 11 positions agree with TRBD1. CDR1 is SQVTM and CDR2 is ANQGSEA in the germline V gene. Unmatched junction bases numbered 3, after V lost 3 bases and J lost 2 bases. CDR3 length: 14 amino acids. CDR3 coding DNA: TGCAGCGTTGACGGACAGGGGGCAACCTACGAGCAGTACTTC. Amino acid sequence: CSVDGQGATYEQYF.

CDR3 bases: TGTGCCAGCAGGGAGGATACGGAGACCCAGTACTTC. Translation: CASREDTETQYF. The chain is built from TRBV2 and TRBJ2-5, with TRBD2 as a possible D gene (5 bases). CDR3 length: 12 residues. Looked up from germline, CDR1 is SNHLY and CDR2 is FYNNEI. V lost 6 bases and J lost 5, with 10 bases in between.

This sequence joins TRBV2 and TRBJ2-2; tentative D call: TRBD2 (6 bases). Germline values: CDR1 SNHLY, CDR2 FYNNEI. V was cut by 4 bases and J by 7 bases, with 10 bases left in between. The CDR3 extends over 13 amino acids. The CDR3: CASSGEVNGELFF. The CDR3 DNA reads TGTGCCAGCAGTGGGGAGGTAAACGGGGAGCTGTTTTTT.

The chain has TRBV6-1 and TRBJ1-5, with D possibly being TRBD1 (6 bases). The CDR3 has 17 amino acids. V was trimmed by 0 bases and J by 4 bases, leaving 16 bases between them. The germline gives CDR1 MNHNS, CDR2 SASEGT. The CDR3 bases are TGTGCCAGCAGTGAAGCAAGAGAACAGGGCAGGAATCAGCCCCAGCATTTT. Translation gives CASSEAREQGRNQPQHF.

The chain recombines TRBV7-9 with TRBJ1-1; the match to TRBD1 covers 7 bases. The V and J ends lost 5 bases and 6 bases, in that order; junction bases with no gene match: 9. Germline-derived CDR1 and CDR2 are SEHNR and FQNEAQ (reference sequence). The CDR3 spans 14 residues. CDR3 residues: CASSHATGKSEAFF. CDR3 nucleotide sequence: TGTGCCAGCAGCCATGCGACAGGGAAATCTGAAGCTTTCTTT.

The chain joins TRBV29-1 to TRBJ2-3; 12 nucleotides align to TRBD2. Germline V gives CDR1 SQVTM, CDR2 ANQGSEA. V lost 6 bases, J lost 4 bases, and 11 bases stayed unmatched. This CDR3 has 16 residues. The CDR3 region has the DNA TGCAGCGTCCCCCCCCCTAGCGGGAGGGGCGCAGATACGCAGTATTTT. Its translation: CSVPPPSGRGADTQYF.

The chain has TRBV28 and TRBJ1-3, with 9 bases that match TRBD1. The CDR3 consists of 16 residues. Germline CDR1 reads MDHEN; CDR2 reads SYDVKM. With V trimmed by 6 bases and J by 0 bases, 6 bases remained unmatched. CDR3 sequence (DNA): TGTGCCAGCAGCCAGACGGACAGGGGCTCTGGAAACACCATATATTTT. This encodes CASSQTDRGSGNTIYF.

J is TRBJ1-5 and V is TRBV6-5; D is perhaps TRBD1 (6 bases). The V gene lost 10 bases and the J gene lost 7 bases, with 17 bases spanning the gap. This CDR3 is built from 13 residues. Per the germline V gene, CDR1 is MNHEY and CDR2 is SVGAGI. This chain's CDR3 is CATLRGGNQPQHF. As DNA, the CDR3 is TGTGCCACCCTGAGGGGGGGTAACCAGCCCCAGCATTTT.

The chain is built from TRBV2 and TRBJ2-5, with TRBD1 matching over 10 bases. Germline CDR1 and CDR2: SNHLY and FYNNEI. The J segment lost 0 bases and the V segment lost 8 bases, leaving 6 bases of the junction unmatched. This CDR3 contains 15 residues. The CDR3 region is CASLRDRGNQETQYF. The CDR3 DNA reads as TGTGCCAGCCTAAGGGACAGGGGCAACCAAGAGACCCAGTACTTC.

The gene calls are TRBV5-1 and TRBJ2-7; tentative D call: TRBD2 (5 bases). This CDR3 contains 16 residues. CDR1 is SGHRS and CDR2 is YFSETQ in the germline V gene. The V gene lost 4 bases and the J gene lost 4 bases, with 21 bases spanning the gap. CDR3 region: CASSPRVASEIYEQYF. As DNA, the CDR3 is TGCGCCAGCAGCCCGAGGGTAGCTTCGGAAATTTACGAGCAGTACTTC.

V usage is TRBV18 and J usage is TRBJ1-1; 8 bases are shared with TRBD1. With 4 bases clipped from V and 3 bases from J, the junction kept 4 bases outside the gene matches. In germline, CDR1 is KGHSH, CDR2 LQKENI. The CDR3 is 14 residues long. CDR3 loop: CASSRQGADTEAFF. CDR3 coding DNA: TGTGCCAGCTCACGGCAGGGGGCGGACACTGAAGCTTTCTTT. The variable domain in full, completed from reference TRBV18 and TRBJ1-1, reads NAGVMQNPRHLVRRRGQEARLRCSPMKGHSHVYWYRQLPEEGLKFMVYLQKENIIDESGMPKERFSAEFPKEGPSILRIQQVVRGDSAAYFCASSRQGADTEAFFGQGTRLTVV.

The rearrangement uses TRBV7-9 and TRBJ1-4; no reliable D call. CDR3 length: 14 amino acids. Germline-derived CDR1 and CDR2 are SEHNR and FQNEAQ (reference sequence). Trimming cost V 4 bases and J 5 bases, with 11 bases left between them. The CDR3 spells CASSSQLSNEKLFF. The DNA of the CDR3 is TGTGCCAGCAGCTCACAGCTTTCGAATGAAAAACTGTTTTTT. Complete variable domain (other parts from reference TRBV7-9 and TRBJ1-4): DTGVSQNPRHKITKRGQNVTFRCDPISEHNRLYWYRQTLGQGPEFLTYFQNEAQLEKSRLLSDRFSAERPKGSFSTLEIQRTEQGDSAMYLCASSSQLSNEKLFFGSGTQLSVL.

The CDR3: CASSLQGSSYNSPLHF. The CDR3 nucleotides read TGCGCCAGCAGCTTACAGGGGAGCTCCTATAATTCACCCCTCCACTTT. The gene calls are TRBV5-1 and TRBJ1-6, with 7 bases aligning to TRBD1. The germline gives CDR1 SGHRS, CDR2 YFSETQ. The trim removed 2 bases at V and 0 bases at J, leaving 2 bases unmatched. The CDR3 contains 16 residues.

Only a few counts were recorded for this clone. The CDR3 sequence: CASSDYFNSNQPQHF. CDR3 sequence (DNA): TGTGCCAGCAGCGACTATTTTAATAGCAATCAGCCCCAGCATTTT. V gene TRBV6-5 combines with J gene TRBJ1-5; D gene ambiguous. Germline loops: CDR1 MNHEY, CDR2 SVGAGI. The V end lost 6 bases, the J end lost 0 bases, and 12 bases lay between the germline ends. CDR3 size: 15 residues.

This clone was seen a single time. The genes are TRBV7-2 and TRBJ1-1; TRBD1 agrees at 8 bases. V shed 0 bases, J shed 1 base, and the junction held 1 base outside the gene matches. CDR1 is SGHTA, CDR2 FQGNSA, per germline. This CDR3 contains 15 residues. The CDR3 DNA reads as TGTGCCAGCAGCTTAGCCGGGACAGGGAACACTGAAGCTTTCTTT. Protein sequence: CASSLAGTGNTEAFF. The full variable domain, rest sourced from reference TRBV7-2 and TRBJ1-1, is GAGVSQSPSNKVTEKGKDVELRCDPISGHTALYWYRQSLGQGLEFLIYFQGNSAPDKSGLPSDRFSAERTGGSVSTLTIQRTQQEDSAVYLCASSLAGTGNTEAFFGQGTRLTVV.

The genes are TRBV5-6 and TRBJ1-1; D is perhaps TRBD1 (5 bases). CDR3 length: 12 amino acids. Looked up from germline, CDR1 is SGHDT and CDR2 is YYEEEE. Trimming removed 3 bases from V and 11 bases from J, with 14 bases in between. CDR3 region: CASSSGLLGAFF. The CDR3 DNA sequence: TGTGCCAGCAGCTCGGGACTCCTAGGGGCTTTCTTT.

This clone was detected only once. V usage is TRBV7-4 and J usage is TRBJ2-7, with TRBD2 matching 11 bases. CDR1 SGHVT and CDR2 SQSDAQ come from the germline V gene. The CDR3 spans 16 residues. V lost 1 base and J lost 4; bases outside the gene matches: 6. CDR3 amino acids: CASSLELRLAGYEQYF. The DNA for the CDR3 is TGTGCCAGCAGCTTAGAATTGCGACTAGCGGGGTACGAGCAGTACTTC.

The J gene is TRBJ2-2, the V gene TRBV15, with 7 bases matching TRBD1. CDR1 is LNHNV, CDR2 YYDKDF, per germline (reference sequence). V shed 5 bases and J 5 bases; nucleotides not matched to a gene: 8. The CDR3 is 15 residues long. The CDR3 loop reads CATSGTGAFTGELFF. The CDR3 bases are TGTGCCACCAGCGGAACAGGGGCCTTTACCGGGGAGCTGTTTTTT.

This rearrangement joins TRBV7-2 to TRBJ1-6; D perhaps matches TRBD1 (6 bases). CDR1 SGHTA and CDR2 FQGNSA come from the germline V gene. V was shortened by 3 bases and J by 6 bases, with 21 bases between the two germline ends. CDR3 size: 18 residues. The chain's CDR3 is CASSFRTSGQTFNSPLHF. In nucleotides, the CDR3 is TGTGCCAGCAGCTTTAGAACCTCCGGACAGACCTTTAATTCACCCCTCCACTTT.

The CDR3: CASSHRRSTDTQYF. The CDR3 nucleotides read TGTGCCAGCAGCCACAGGAGGAGCACAGATACGCAGTATTTT. This chain connects TRBV3-1 (or the pseudogene TRBV3-2) to TRBJ2-3, with D possibly matching TRBD2 (5 bases). The V end was cut by 3 bases, the J end by 0 bases, with 7 bases between. CDR1 is LGHDT, CDR2 YNNKEL, per germline (reference sequence). This CDR3 comprises 14 residues.

The rearrangement uses TRBV27 and TRBJ1-2; D is undetermined. The CDR3 runs to 13 residues. Germline V gene data show CDR1 as MNHEY and CDR2 as SMNVEV (reference sequence). Trimming took off 5 bases at V and 6 bases at J, with 13 bases between the two ends. In DNA form, the CDR3 reads TGTGCCAGCAGTCCCTCGGGGTACAATGGCTACACCTTC. Protein sequence: CASSPSGYNGYTF.

The chain has TRBV4-2 and TRBJ2-2; TRBD2 aligns across 9 bases. The CDR3 is made up of 15 amino acids. The V gene end was trimmed by 4 bases and the J gene end by 6 bases; junction bases not matched to a gene: 6. Germline V CDR1 and CDR2: LGHNA, YNFKEQ. The chain's CDR3 is CASSLSGRGAGELFF. The CDR3, as DNA: TGTGCCAGCAGCCTTAGCGGGAGAGGCGCCGGGGAGCTGTTTTTT.

This chain links TRBV15 with TRBJ2-7; 8 bases are a match to TRBD2. Looked up from germline, CDR1 is LNHNV and CDR2 is YYDKDF (reference sequence). The V and J ends lost 4 bases and 6 bases, in that order; junction bases with no gene match: 14. The CDR3 spans 16 residues. This chain's CDR3 is CATSKHQSGSKLEQYF. Here the CDR3 DNA reads TGTGCCACCAGCAAACATCAAAGCGGGAGTAAACTCGAGCAGTACTTC.

The table lists this clone with a count of one. V and J are TRBV5-1 and TRBJ2-1; D possibly corresponds to TRBD2 (5 bases). CDR3 length: 15 residues. V was clipped by 0 bases and J by 0 bases, with 7 bases between them. Germline CDR1 reads SGHRS; CDR2 reads YFSETQ. This CDR3 reads CASSLAGSSYNEQFF. DNA for the CDR3: TGCGCCAGCAGCTTGGCGGGGAGCTCCTACAATGAGCAGTTCTTC.

The genes are TRBV7-9 and TRBJ2-2; 8 bases line up with TRBD1. Trimming cost V 3 bases and J 6 bases; bases outside gene matches: 6. Germline loops: CDR1 SEHNR, CDR2 FQNEAQ (reference sequence). CDR3 length: 15 residues. The CDR3 region has the DNA TGTGCCAGCAGCTTGCAGGGGGCTGTCTCCGGGGAGCTGTTTTTT. Its protein is CASSLQGAVSGELFF.

The gene calls are TRBV20-1 and TRBJ1-3, with unresolved D. V was shortened by 6 bases and J by 8 bases, with 11 bases between the two germline ends. The CDR3 covers 11 residues. The germline V gene has CDR1 DFQATT and CDR2 SNEGSKA (reference sequence). CDR3: CSALDSYTIYF. Here the CDR3 DNA reads TGCAGTGCGTTGGATAGCTACACCATATATTTT.

This chain connects TRBV6-5 to TRBJ2-7, with 10 bases that match TRBD2. The CDR3 runs to 16 residues. The J segment lost 1 base and the V segment lost 4 bases, leaving 7 bases of the junction unmatched. The V gene's germline CDR1 is MNHEY and CDR2 SVGAGI. The chain's CDR3 is CASSSQLAGKSYEQYF. CDR3 nucleotide sequence: TGTGCCAGCAGTTCTCAACTAGCGGGAAAGTCCTACGAGCAGTACTTC.

The rearrangement uses TRBV12-3 or TRBV12-4 and TRBJ2-1; tentative D call: TRBD2 (6 bases). With 10 bases removed from V and 7 bases from J, the gap between germline ends came to 14 bases. This CDR3 region has 12 residues. Here the CDR3 reads CATRSEGNEQFF. DNA for the CDR3: TGTGCCACCCGATCGGAGGGGAATGAGCAGTTCTTC.